This paragraph covers one TCR beta chain sequence. In the original processing: Amplified reference gene primers provided the basis for estimating nucleated cell counts. Profiling relied on immunoSEQ multiplex PCR, and the TCRdb table lists in-frame clones only, not all of them. That table gives V, J and clone size, and the DNA gave D and trimming. The data show around 28,000 clones, around nine tenths seen once. The data originate from a study of blood T cell repertoires in COVID-19. Across the whole study: Donors in the United States, Italy and Spain gave samples during acute or convalescent COVID-19. PBMCs, B-cell-depleted T cells, or T cells provided the cDNA or gDNA that made up the material.

V was shortened by 2 bases and J by 1 base, with 4 bases between the two germline ends. The CDR3 length is 14 residues. In germline, CDR1 is KGHDR, CDR2 SFDVKD. The V and J genes are TRBV24-1 and TRBJ2-2; D is ambiguous. This TCR was sampled from a human donor in a cohort sampled during active COVID-19. Sequenced material: peripheral blood. CDR3: CATSDSWNTGELFF. Here the CDR3 DNA reads TGTGCCACCAGTGATTCCTGGAACACCGGGGAGCTGTTTTTT.